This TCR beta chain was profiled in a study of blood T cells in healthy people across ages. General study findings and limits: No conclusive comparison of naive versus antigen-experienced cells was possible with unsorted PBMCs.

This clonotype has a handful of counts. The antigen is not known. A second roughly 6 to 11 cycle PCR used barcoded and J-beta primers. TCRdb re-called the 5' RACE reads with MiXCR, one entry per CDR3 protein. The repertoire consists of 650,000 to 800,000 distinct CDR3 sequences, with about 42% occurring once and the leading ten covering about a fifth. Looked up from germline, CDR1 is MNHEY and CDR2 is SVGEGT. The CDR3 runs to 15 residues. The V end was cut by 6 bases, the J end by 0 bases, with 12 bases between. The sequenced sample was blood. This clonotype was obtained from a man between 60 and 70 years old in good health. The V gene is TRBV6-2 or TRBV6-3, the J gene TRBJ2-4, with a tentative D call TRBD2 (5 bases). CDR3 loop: CASSVTGLAKNIQYF. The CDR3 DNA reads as TGTGCCAGCAGCGTTACGGGATTAGCCAAAAACATTCAGTACTTC.